The present T cell receptor beta chain was sequenced within a study of cytomegalovirus exposure and HLA in healthy donors. Overall study findings and caveats: Later analysis identified a missense DCLRE1C variant that was linked to TCR beta V- and J-gene trimming. One cluster of highly shared sequence variants probably arose as a sequencing artifact. Earlier analysis yielded a pattern in which most TCR beta V segments were productive about 87% or about 30% of the time.

Of note for this clone: Its antigen is not identified.

Use of 60 Vbeta and 13 Jbeta primers characterized the PCR. The method was immunoSEQ multiplex PCR; TCRdb's version includes in-frame clones alone and lacks a portion of them. This table holds some 170,000 clones, 60% to 85% found once. Germline-derived CDR1 and CDR2 are KGHSH and LQKENI. The CDR3 has 15 residues. V was pared by 3 bases and J by 0 bases, with 12 bases between. The sequence derives from a man aged 25 to 45 in good health and CMV-seropositive. The rearrangement uses TRBV18 and TRBJ2-7; no reliable D call. Sample: PBMCs. CDR3 coding DNA: TGTGCCAGCTCACCCAGTATTTCCATCTCCTACGAGCAGTACTTC. As protein: CASSPSISISYEQYF.